This T cell receptor (beta chain) stems from a study of control samples from healthy donors and cancer patients. Assay used: immunoSEQ multiplex PCR; TCRdb lists only in-frame clones, some missing. The sample has about 110,000 clones, about nine tenths seen once; the top ten hold 6.5% to 9%. The CDR3 length is 16 residues. CDR1 and CDR2 (germline): LGHNA, YSLEER. The trim removed 1 base at V and 3 bases at J, leaving 3 bases unmatched. The gene calls are TRBV4-3 and TRBJ2-5; 12 bases line up with TRBD2. Sequencing input: blood. This clonotype was obtained from a woman aged 18-29 years in good health. CDR3 residues: CASSQARTSGEETQYF. The CDR3 coding sequence is TGCGCCAGCAGCCAAGCCCGGACTAGCGGGGAAGAGACCCAGTACTTC.